This entry concerns a single T cell receptor beta chain. The data are from a study of blood T cell repertoires in COVID-19. Sequencing used immunoSEQ multiplex PCR; TCRdb keeps in-frame clones, though not all of them. The table lists some 45,000 clones, 75% to 95% of them singletons. The CDR3 extends over 17 amino acids. The germline gives CDR1 LGHDT, CDR2 YNNKEL (reference sequence). Trimming pared 4 bases from V and 5 bases from J, leaving 23 bases between. The source material was peripheral blood. This receptor was obtained from a man in his 70s with active COVID-19. This sequence joins TRBV3-1 (or the pseudogene TRBV3-2) and TRBJ1-1; D uncertain. CDR3 sequence: CASSPIGVVGKVTEAFF. The CDR3 DNA reads TGTGCCAGCAGCCCCATCGGGGTTGTGGGGAAGGTGACTGAAGCTTTCTTT.